Included here is one TCR beta chain sequence, with context. Trimming took off 0 bases at V and 3 bases at J, with 8 bases between the two ends. The CDR3 contains 14 residues. Germline V gene data show CDR1 as MGHRA and CDR2 as YSYEKL. This entry comes from a study of beta chain features in type 1 diabetes. Sequencing targeted expressed TCRB transcripts, as all isolated RNA had been reverse transcribed. The table came from immunoSEQ multiplex PCR; TCRdb's copy has only in-frame clones and leaves some out. The sample records about 350,000 clones, about 20% being singletons. The source is a woman between 18 and 29 years old in good health. The chain carries TRBV4-1 and TRBJ1-2; D is uncertain. Sequences were obtained from naive CD4+ T cells from blood. For the CDR3, the DNA is TGCGCCAGCAGCCAAGATCGCGGATACTATGGCTACACCTTC. Amino acid sequence: CASSQDRGYYGYTF.